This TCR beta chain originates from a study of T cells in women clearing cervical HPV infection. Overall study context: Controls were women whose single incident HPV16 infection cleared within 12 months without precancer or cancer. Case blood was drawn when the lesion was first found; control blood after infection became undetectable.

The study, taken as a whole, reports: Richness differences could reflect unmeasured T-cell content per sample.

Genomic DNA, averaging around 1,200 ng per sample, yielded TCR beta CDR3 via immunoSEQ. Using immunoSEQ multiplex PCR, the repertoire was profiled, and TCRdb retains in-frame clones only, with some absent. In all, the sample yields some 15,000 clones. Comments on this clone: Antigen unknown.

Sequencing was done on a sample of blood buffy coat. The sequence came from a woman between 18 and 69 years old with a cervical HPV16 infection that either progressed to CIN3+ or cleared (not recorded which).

The CDR3: CASRASMSSPLFF. CDR3 DNA (partial): TGTGCCAGCAGGGCTAGCATGTCTTCACCA. The rearrangement joins TRBV7-9 to TRBJ1-4; no reliable D call. The CDR3 goes on 3 residues after the read ends, and that part is filled in from the germline J gene. CDR3 length equals 13 residues. The germline V gene encodes CDR1 SEHNR and CDR2 FQNEAQ (reference sequence).